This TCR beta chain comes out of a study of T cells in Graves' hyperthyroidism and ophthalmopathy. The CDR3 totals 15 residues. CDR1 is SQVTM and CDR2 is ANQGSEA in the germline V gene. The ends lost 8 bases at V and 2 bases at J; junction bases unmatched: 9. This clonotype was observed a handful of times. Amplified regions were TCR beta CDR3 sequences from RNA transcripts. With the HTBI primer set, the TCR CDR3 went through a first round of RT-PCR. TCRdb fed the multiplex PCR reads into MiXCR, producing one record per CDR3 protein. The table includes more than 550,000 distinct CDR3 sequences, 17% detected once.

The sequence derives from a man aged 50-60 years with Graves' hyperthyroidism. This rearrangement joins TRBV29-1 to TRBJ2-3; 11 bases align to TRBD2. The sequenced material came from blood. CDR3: CSLAGGPLSTDTQYF. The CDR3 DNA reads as TGCAGCTTAGCGGGAGGGCCTCTCTCCACAGATACGCAGTATTTT.